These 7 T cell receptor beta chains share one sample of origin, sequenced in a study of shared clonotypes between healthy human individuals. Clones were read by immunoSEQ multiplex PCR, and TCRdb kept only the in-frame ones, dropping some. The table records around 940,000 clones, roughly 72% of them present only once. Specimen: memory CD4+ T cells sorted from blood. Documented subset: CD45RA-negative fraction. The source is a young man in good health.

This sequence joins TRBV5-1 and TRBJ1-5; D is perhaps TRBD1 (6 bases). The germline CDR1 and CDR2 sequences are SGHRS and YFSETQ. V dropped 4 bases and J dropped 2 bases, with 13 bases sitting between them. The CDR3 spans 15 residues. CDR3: CASSEQGFGNQPQHF. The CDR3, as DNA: TGCGCCAGCAGCGAGCAGGGGTTCGGCAATCAGCCCCAGCATTTT. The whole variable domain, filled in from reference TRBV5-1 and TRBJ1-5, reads KAGVTQTPRYLIKTRGQQVTLSCSPISGHRSVSWYQQTPGQGLQFLFEYFSETQRNKGNFPGRFSGRQFSNSRSEMNVSTLELGDSALYLCASSEQGFGNQPQHFGDGTRLSIL.

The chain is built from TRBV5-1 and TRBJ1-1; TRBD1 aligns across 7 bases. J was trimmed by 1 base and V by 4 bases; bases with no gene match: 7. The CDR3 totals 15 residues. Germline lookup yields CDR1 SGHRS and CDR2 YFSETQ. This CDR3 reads CASSPRTGRNTEAFF. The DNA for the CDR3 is TGCGCCAGCAGCCCGAGGACAGGTCGGAACACTGAAGCTTTCTTT.

This CDR3 is CASSKIGLAAEQFF. The CDR3 bases are TGTGCCAGCAGCAAGATTGGACTAGCGGCAGAGCAGTTCTTC. The chain couples TRBV5-6 to TRBJ2-1; 10 nucleotides align to TRBD2. Germline V CDR1 and CDR2: SGHDT, YYEEEE. J lost 10 bases, V lost 4 bases, and 8 bases had no gene match. The CDR3 length is 14 residues. The variable domain in full, completed from reference TRBV5-6 and TRBJ2-1, reads DAGVTQSPTHLIKTRGQQVTLRCSPKSGHDTVSWYQQALGQGPQFIFQYYEEEERQRGNFPDRFSGHQFPNYSSELNVNALLLGDSALYLCASSKIGLAAEQFFGPGTRLTVL.

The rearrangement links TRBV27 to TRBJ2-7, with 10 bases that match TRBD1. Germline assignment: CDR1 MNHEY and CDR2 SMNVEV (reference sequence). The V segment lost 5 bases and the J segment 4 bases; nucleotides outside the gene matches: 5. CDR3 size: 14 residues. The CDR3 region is CASSLTGGAYEQYF. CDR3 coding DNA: TGTGCCAGCAGTCTGACAGGGGGCGCGTACGAGCAGTACTTC.

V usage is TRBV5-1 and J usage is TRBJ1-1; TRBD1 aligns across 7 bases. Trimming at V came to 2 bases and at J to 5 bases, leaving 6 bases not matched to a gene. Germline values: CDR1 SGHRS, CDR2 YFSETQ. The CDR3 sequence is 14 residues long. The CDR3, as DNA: TGCGCCAGCAGCTTTCAGGGGGGAGGGACTGAAGCTTTCTTT. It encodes CASSFQGGGTEAFF.

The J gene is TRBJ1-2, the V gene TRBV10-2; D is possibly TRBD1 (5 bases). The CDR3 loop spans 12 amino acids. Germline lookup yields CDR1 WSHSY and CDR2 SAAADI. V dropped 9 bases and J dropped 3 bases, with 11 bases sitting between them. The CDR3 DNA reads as TGCGCCAGTGCCGGGACGGACTATGGCTACACCTTC. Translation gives CASAGTDYGYTF.

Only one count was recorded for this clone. The CDR3: CASSPPAQGQGTEAFF. The CDR3 nucleotides are TGTGCCAGCTCACCACCGGCCCAGGGACAGGGGACTGAAGCTTTCTTT. This chain joins TRBV18 and TRBJ1-1, with 10 bases identical to TRBD1. Germline-derived CDR1 and CDR2 are KGHSH and LQKENI. Trimming cost V 0 bases and J 5 bases; bases outside gene matches: 6. The CDR3 runs 16 residues.